This entry is about one T cell receptor (beta chain). Antigen: not known. From germline, CDR1 is SGHVS and CDR2 FQNEAQ. V lost 2 bases and J lost 2, with 9 bases in between. This CDR3 region has 14 residues. The record originates from a study of cytomegalovirus exposure and HLA in healthy donors. The overall study: It was reported in a later analysis that the same platform had been used for the roughly 130 validation repertoires as for the 550 to 700 first-cohort repertoires.

The repertoire was sequenced with immunoSEQ multiplex PCR; TCRdb's copy has only in-frame clones and lacks some. The sample lists 200,000 or so clones, approximately 84% occurring once. The study's findings and limits: The tendency of first-cohort TCR clusters to co-occur in the roughly 120 validation repertoires was identified by a subsequent analysis. The classifier reportedly diagnosed cytomegalovirus status with high sensitivity and specificity. Among TCR beta chains, those listed as cytomegalovirus-associated numbered some 160.

This TCR was sampled from a man aged 18-30 years in good health and CMV-seropositive. V is TRBV7-8 and J is TRBJ1-1; D is perhaps TRBD1 (6 bases). The sequencing input was PBMCs. In DNA form, the CDR3 reads TGTGCCAGCAGCTTACGGGACATAAACACTGAAGCTTTCTTT. Residues: CASSLRDINTEAFF.